Given below is one TCR beta chain in context. The target antigen is unknown. The study included ophthalmopathy patients with Clinical Activity Score at least 3, NOSPECS grade at least 4 and duration under 3 months. Exclusion criteria comprised uncontrolled infection, other autoimmune disease, pregnancy or lactation. Researchers amplified the TCR beta CDR3 regions from RNA transcripts. An initial round of RT-PCR targeting the TCR CDR3 relied on the HTBI primer set. TCRdb independently ran MiXCR on the multiplex PCR reads; one entry per CDR3 protein. The repertoire consists of nearly 600,000 distinct CDR3 sequences, with 12% to 15% occurring once and the leading ten covering more than 6%. Trimming left V 2 bases short and J 3 bases short, with 9 bases between. The CDR3 spans 14 residues. Germline CDR1 is SGHAT and CDR2 is FQNNGV. The data belong to a study of T cells in Graves' hyperthyroidism and ophthalmopathy. Background on the study: The initial diagnosis was the point when peripheral blood was collected, ahead of any treatment.

Regarding the study as a whole: Ophthalmopathy was distinguished from stable hyperthyroidism by 13 V-J signatures.

The origin of this receptor is a woman aged 18-35 years with Graves' ophthalmopathy. The chain uses TRBV11-2 and TRBJ2-3, with no clear D. Material: blood. CDR3 bases: TGTGCCAGCAGCTTAAATAGGCGGACAGATACGCAGTATTTT. Its protein is CASSLNRRTDTQYF.